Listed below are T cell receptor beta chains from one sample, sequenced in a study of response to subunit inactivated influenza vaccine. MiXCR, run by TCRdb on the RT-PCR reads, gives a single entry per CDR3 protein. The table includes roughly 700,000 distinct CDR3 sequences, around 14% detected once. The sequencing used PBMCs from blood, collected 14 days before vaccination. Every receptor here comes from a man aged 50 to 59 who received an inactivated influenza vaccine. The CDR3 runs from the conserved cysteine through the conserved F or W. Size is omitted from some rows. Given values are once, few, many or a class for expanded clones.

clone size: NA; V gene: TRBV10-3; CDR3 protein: CAIRRDRDGYTF
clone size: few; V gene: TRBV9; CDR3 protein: CASSVSGNLNNEQFF
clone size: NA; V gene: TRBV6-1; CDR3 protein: CASNPTGTGGLSGYF
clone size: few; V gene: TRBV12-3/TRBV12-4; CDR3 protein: CASSFPSGGGEETQYF
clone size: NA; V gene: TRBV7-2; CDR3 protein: CASSPGFSSYNEQFF
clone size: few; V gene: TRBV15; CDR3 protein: CATSGAPTGELFF
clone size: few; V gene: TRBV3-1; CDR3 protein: CASSQLGLAYEQYF
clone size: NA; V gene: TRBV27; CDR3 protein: CASSFFENQPQHF
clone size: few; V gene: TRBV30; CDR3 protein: CAWRLAGGPHNEQFF
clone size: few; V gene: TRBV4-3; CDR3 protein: CASSQDLVQRGWGEQFF
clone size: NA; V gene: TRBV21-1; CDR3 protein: CVSSKRSAGGHTGELFF
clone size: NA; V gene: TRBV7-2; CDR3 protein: CASILVRNTGELFF
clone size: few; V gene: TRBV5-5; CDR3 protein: CASSGPGQNTGELFF
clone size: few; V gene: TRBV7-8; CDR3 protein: CASSYRVGSGRPYEQYF
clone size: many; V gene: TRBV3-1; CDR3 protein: CASSQADGNEQFF